These 32 T cell receptor beta chains were sequenced from one sample in a study of T cell clonotyping in hematopoietic cell transplantation. Only in-frame clones appear in the TCRdb table, and some are missing; sequencing was by immunoSEQ multiplex PCR. The table includes around 21,000 clones, around 90% detected once. Time point in this sample: recipient sample about 28 days before transplant, after cytoreduction. The sequencing used peripheral blood mononuclear cells, collected before stem cell transplant. The receptors here all came from a man aged 18-30 years with biphenotypic leukemia. Some clones in this sample may be carry-over from other donors' samples.

The chain carries TRBV2 and TRBJ1-3; D gene uncertain. The germline V and J ends were trimmed by 3 bases and 0 bases, with 6 bases remaining between them. Germline V gives CDR1 SNHLY, CDR2 FYNNEI. The CDR3 is made up of 14 amino acids. The CDR3 loop is CASSESSSGNTIYF. Written as DNA, the CDR3 is TGTGCCAGCAGTGAGTCAAGCTCTGGAAACACCATATATTTT.

The V call is TRBV5-1, the J call TRBJ1-2; D uncertain. The CDR3 consists of 14 residues. The germline V gene encodes CDR1 SGHRS and CDR2 YFSETQ. V was shortened by 2 bases and J by 6 bases, with 14 bases between the two germline ends. The CDR3 nucleotides are TGCGCCAGCAGCTTCACCTACGGCCGGGATGGCTACACCTTC. This gives the protein CASSFTYGRDGYTF.

The chain recombines TRBV19 with TRBJ2-3; possibly TRBD2 for D (6 bases). Per germline, CDR1 LNHDA and CDR2 SQIVND (reference sequence). Trimming removed 7 bases from V and 8 bases from J, with 19 bases in between. The CDR3 totals 14 residues. CDR3 in DNA: TGTGCCAGTAAGGACCGACCGGTGGGGGGTACGCAGTATTTT. Encoded protein: CASKDRPVGGTQYF.

The gene calls are TRBV5-1 and TRBJ1-2; D possibly corresponds to TRBD1 (6 bases). Deletions cut 1 base from V and 6 bases from J, with 19 bases between. Germline CDR1 reads SGHRS; CDR2 reads YFSETQ. The CDR3 spans 16 residues. CDR3 DNA: TGCGCCAGCAGCTTGATTGCGGGGGCCCGGAAGGATGGCTACACCTTC. Residues: CASSLIAGARKDGYTF.

The gene calls are TRBV27 and TRBJ2-3; 8 bases are shared with TRBD2. The germline V gene has CDR1 MNHEY and CDR2 SMNVEV (reference sequence). The CDR3 extends over 16 amino acids. J was trimmed by 4 bases and V by 3 bases; bases with no gene match: 9. DNA of the CDR3: TGTGCCAGCAGTTTGTCCACTAGCGGTCCCCCAGATACGCAGTATTTT. Translation: CASSLSTSGPPDTQYF.

A few counts support this clone. This rearrangement joins TRBV6-1 to TRBJ1-4; D possibly corresponds to TRBD1 (5 bases). The CDR3 sequence is 15 residues long. The V end was cut by 3 bases, the J end by 7 bases, with 15 bases between. Germline lookup yields CDR1 MNHNS and CDR2 SASEGT. CDR3 amino acids: CASSDGAGYTEKLFF. The CDR3 DNA is TGTGCCAGCAGTGATGGGGCAGGGTACACTGAAAAACTGTTTTTT.

The J gene is TRBJ2-7, the V gene TRBV7-2, with 13 bases fitting TRBD2. This CDR3 is built from 15 residues. Trimming at V came to 5 bases and at J to 3 bases, leaving 4 bases not matched to a gene. Germline CDR1 is SGHTA and CDR2 is FQGNSA. For the CDR3, the DNA is TGTGCCAGCAGCCCCCGGACTAGCGGGAGCTACGAGCAGTACTTC. Its translation: CASSPRTSGSYEQYF.

The rearrangement joins TRBV5-1 to TRBJ2-5; 11 bases fit TRBD2. Losses at the gene ends were 0 bases for V and 4 bases for J; bases not matched to a gene: 5. The CDR3 covers 16 residues. Germline CDR1 and CDR2: SGHRS and YFSETQ. The CDR3 loop is CASSLEVAGGRETQYF. Written as DNA, the CDR3 is TGCGCCAGCAGCTTGGAGGTAGCGGGGGGGCGAGAGACCCAGTACTTC.

J is TRBJ2-3 and V is TRBV7-3; tentative D call: TRBD1 (5 bases). Deletions cut 2 bases from V and 2 bases from J, with 14 bases between. Germline loops: CDR1 SGHTA, CDR2 FQGTGA. CDR3 length: 16 amino acids. CDR3 in amino acids: CASSLGAGFLTDTQYF. DNA for the CDR3: TGTGCCAGCAGCTTAGGGGCCGGCTTTCTCACAGATACGCAGTATTTT.

The chain has TRBV27 and TRBJ2-7; a weak D match, TRBD1 (6 bases). V was clipped by 3 bases and J by 2 bases, with 11 bases between them. The CDR3 has 14 residues. In germline, CDR1 is MNHEY, CDR2 SMNVEV (reference sequence). Written as DNA, the CDR3 is TGTGCCAGCAGTTTCGTTGACAGGACCTACGAGCAGTACTTC. Translation: CASSFVDRTYEQYF.

This rearrangement joins TRBV7-9 to TRBJ1-2; 7 bases align to TRBD1. V lost 3 bases and J lost 4; bases outside the gene matches: 5. This CDR3 has 14 residues. Germline-derived CDR1 and CDR2 are SEHNR and FQNEAQ (reference sequence). CDR3 sequence reads: CASSFPGGSYGYTF. CDR3 sequence (DNA): TGTGCCAGCAGCTTCCCAGGGGGTTCCTATGGCTACACCTTC.

The rearrangement links TRBV7-3 to TRBJ2-7, with 8 nucleotides matching TRBD2. This CDR3 has 14 residues. J gave up 3 bases and V 3 bases, and 4 bases lay outside the gene matches. The germline CDR1 and CDR2 sequences are SGHTA and FQGTGA. CDR3 sequence reads: CASSFAGGNYEQYF. DNA of the CDR3: TGTGCCAGCAGCTTCGCGGGGGGCAACTACGAGCAGTACTTC.

The chain joins TRBV6-5 to TRBJ2-2; a possible D gene is TRBD2 (7 bases). Germline V gene lookup returns CDR1 MNHEY and CDR2 SVGAGI. CDR3 length: 14 amino acids. V shed 2 bases and J shed 7 bases, with 11 bases lying between them. The CDR3 loop reads CASSYGRGYGELFF. In DNA form, the CDR3 reads TGTGCCAGCAGTTACGGGAGGGGGTACGGGGAGCTGTTTTTT.

The chain has TRBV4-3 and TRBJ1-3; a weak D match, TRBD1 (5 bases). The germline V gene has CDR1 LGHNA and CDR2 YSLEER. The CDR3 runs 14 residues. V shed 6 bases and J shed 3 bases, with 12 bases lying between them. The CDR3 region has the DNA TGCGCCAGCAGTTCCCAGGGAGGTGGAAACACCATATATTTT. Translated, it gives CASSSQGGGNTIYF.

Only a few counts were recorded for this clone. This chain joins TRBV5-1 and TRBJ2-7; D uncertain. Trimming left V 0 bases short and J 4 bases short, with 2 bases between. This CDR3 is 11 amino acids long. Per germline, CDR1 SGHRS and CDR2 YFSETQ. The CDR3 DNA is TGCGCCAGCAGCTTGGGGTACGAGCAGTACTTC. This encodes CASSLGYEQYF.

This clone was seen only once. The chain is built from TRBV29-1 and TRBJ1-2; D unclear. V shed 7 bases and J shed 8 bases, with 14 bases lying between them. Germline values: CDR1 SQVTM, CDR2 ANQGSEA. CDR3 size: 11 residues. DNA of the CDR3: TGCAGCGCGGGGAGCACCCCGGGCTACACCTTC. Encoded protein: CSAGSTPGYTF.

The rearrangement links TRBV6-5 to TRBJ1-1; 7 bases are a match to TRBD1. With V trimmed by 5 bases and J by 4 bases, 7 bases remained unmatched. The germline gives CDR1 MNHEY, CDR2 SVGAGI. The CDR3 is made up of 14 amino acids. CDR3 protein: CASSKTGVGTEAFF. The CDR3 DNA sequence: TGTGCCAGCAGTAAAACAGGGGTCGGCACTGAAGCTTTCTTT.

The chain joins TRBV5-5 to TRBJ2-7, with D tentatively TRBD2 (5 bases). The CDR3 is 12 amino acids. V was cut by 6 bases and J by 6 bases, with 13 bases left in between. Germline V gene data show CDR1 as SGHKS and CDR2 as YYEKEE (reference sequence). The CDR3 sequence is CASTVEAGEQYF. The CDR3 DNA reads as TGTGCCAGCACCGTTGAGGCGGGCGAGCAGTACTTC.

The chain is built from TRBV9 and TRBJ2-3; TRBD1 is a possible D gene (5 bases). CDR3 length equals 17 residues. Trimming took 0 bases from V and 1 from J, leaving 15 bases between them. Germline CDR1 SGDLS, CDR2 YYNGEE. The CDR3 reads CASSVEGEGAGTDTQYF. CDR3 nucleotides: TGTGCCAGCAGCGTAGAAGGTGAAGGGGCCGGCACAGATACGCAGTATTTT.

This chain joins TRBV6-5 and TRBJ2-2, with TRBD2 as a possible D gene (7 bases). The CDR3 has 14 amino acids. Trimming took 2 bases from V and 8 from J, leaving 12 bases between them. Germline V gene lookup returns CDR1 MNHEY and CDR2 SVGAGI. This CDR3 reads CASSYPRGAGELFF. CDR3 DNA: TGTGCCAGCAGTTACCCTCGGGGGGCTGGGGAGCTGTTTTTT.

This clone was counted between two and nine times. The chain employs TRBV10-2 and TRBJ2-5; the D gene is possibly TRBD1 (6 bases). V lost 9 bases, J lost 4 bases, and 9 bases lay in between. The V gene's germline CDR1 is WSHSY and CDR2 SAAADI. This CDR3 is built from 11 residues. CDR3 nucleotide sequence: TGCGCCAGTGGGGGCCCAGAGACCCAGTACTTC. Protein: CASGGPETQYF.

The CDR3 protein is CASSQDRVGGAFF. DNA for the CDR3: TGCGCCAGCAGCCAAGATAGGGTGGGTGGAGCTTTCTTT. This chain links TRBV4-1 with TRBJ1-1, with D unresolved. CDR3 size: 13 residues. Trimming pared 0 bases from V and 10 bases from J, leaving 12 bases between. Germline CDR1 MGHRA, CDR2 YSYEKL.

This clone was recorded a few times. The chain uses TRBV7-2 and TRBJ2-2; TRBD1 might be the D (5 bases). Per germline, CDR1 SGHTA and CDR2 FQGNSA. This CDR3 has 11 amino acids. Trimming removed 5 bases at V and 13 bases at J, with 11 bases between. The CDR3 nucleotides are TGTGCCAGCAGCCCCTGGGGCCCGCTGTTTTTT. Its translation is CASSPWGPLFF.

This chain uses TRBV10-3 with TRBJ1-1, with D possibly being TRBD1 (6 bases). With 6 bases removed from V and 2 bases from J, the gap between germline ends came to 22 bases. Looked up from germline, CDR1 is ENHRY and CDR2 is SYGVKD. The CDR3 covers 17 residues. CDR3 nucleotide sequence: TGTGCCATCAGACCCACCGGACAGTCAAGTTTAAACACTGAAGCTTTCTTT. As protein: CAIRPTGQSSLNTEAFF.

Only one count was recorded for this clone. V is TRBV29-1 and J is TRBJ1-2, with D maybe TRBD1 (5 bases). This CDR3 is built from 15 residues. V was pared by 3 bases and J by 0 bases, with 14 bases between. Per germline, CDR1 SQVTM and CDR2 ANQGSEA. CDR3 in amino acids: CSVDGVAGTNYGYTF. CDR3 nucleotide sequence: TGCAGCGTTGATGGGGTGGCAGGGACTAACTATGGCTACACCTTC.

The chain recombines TRBV7-9 with TRBJ1-5; 7 nucleotides agree with TRBD1. V lost 5 bases and J lost 5; bases outside the gene matches: 6. The V gene's germline CDR1 is SEHNR and CDR2 FQNEAQ (reference sequence). CDR3 length: 14 amino acids. The CDR3 bases are TGTGCCAGCAGCCTGACAGGGCAAGATCAGCCCCAGCATTTT. It translates to CASSLTGQDQPQHF.

The chain employs TRBV10-3 and TRBJ1-1; a weak D match, TRBD1 (5 bases). Germline CDR1 ENHRY, CDR2 SYGVKD. V gave up 4 bases and J gave up 0 bases, with 15 bases separating them. The CDR3 totals 16 residues. The CDR3 region has the DNA TGTGCCATCAGTGGGCCACCCCCAGGGATGAACACTGAAGCTTTCTTT. Protein sequence: CAISGPPPGMNTEAFF.

The chain joins TRBV6-1 to TRBJ1-2; tentatively, D is TRBD1 (6 bases). CDR3 length equals 13 residues. Germline V lookup: CDR1 MNHNS, CDR2 SASEGT. V was cut by 3 bases and J by 4 bases, with 9 bases left in between. The CDR3, as DNA: TGTGCCAGCAGTGACGACAGGAGCTATGGCTACACCTTC. This translates into CASSDDRSYGYTF.

The chain combines TRBV30 with TRBJ2-7, with D maybe TRBD1 (5 bases). The CDR3 consists of 13 residues. Germline lookup yields CDR1 GTSNPN and CDR2 SVGIG (reference sequence). The V end was cut by 3 bases, the J end by 4 bases, with 13 bases between. The CDR3: CAWRYPGRYEQYF. The CDR3 bases are TGTGCCTGGAGGTACCCAGGGCGGTACGAGCAGTACTTC.

The rearrangement joins TRBV11-1 to TRBJ1-1, with D uncertain. The CDR3 loop spans 15 amino acids. Trimming shortened V by 5 bases and J by 1 base, and 14 bases separated the two germline ends. Per the germline V gene, CDR1 is SGHAT and CDR2 is FQDESV (reference sequence). CDR3 nucleotide sequence: TGTGCCAGCAGCCGCGCGTGGGGTGGGAACACTGAAGCTTTCTTT. Translation gives CASSRAWGGNTEAFF.

CDR3 loop: CASSSHNRAKHGYTF. CDR3 sequence (DNA): TGTGCCAGCAGTTCTCATAACAGGGCGAAACATGGCTACACCTTC. The rearrangement links TRBV27 to TRBJ1-2, with D maybe TRBD1 (6 bases). V lost 4 bases and J lost 6, with 18 bases in between. Germline V gene lookup returns CDR1 MNHEY and CDR2 SMNVEV (reference sequence). CDR3 length equals 15 residues.

This clone was found a few times. This sequence joins TRBV11-2 and TRBJ1-2, with D possibly being TRBD1 (6 bases). There are 13 residues in the CDR3. Deletions cut 6 bases from V and 4 bases from J, with 12 bases between. In germline, CDR1 is SGHAT, CDR2 FQNNGV. CDR3 nucleotides: TGTGCCAGCAGACGACAGGCCGGCTATGGCTACACCTTC. Encoded protein: CASRRQAGYGYTF.